Listed here are 20 T cell receptor beta chains from one sample, sequenced in a study of blood T cells in healthy people across ages. A second PCR of roughly 7 to 11 cycles used a sample-barcoded 5' primer and a J-beta primer mix. TCRdb re-derived calls from the 5' RACE reads in MiXCR, one entry per CDR3 protein. The sample includes approximately 700,000 distinct CDR3 sequences, about 30% seen only once; the top ten take approximately 15%. The specimen was blood. These receptors were obtained from a woman of 80 years or more in good health.

This clonotype appeared many times. V usage is TRBV7-9 and J usage is TRBJ1-2; 8 bases map to TRBD1. With V trimmed by 1 base and J by 4 bases, 8 bases remained unmatched. The germline V gene encodes CDR1 SEHNR and CDR2 FQNEAQ (reference sequence). The CDR3 extends over 16 amino acids. The CDR3 region is CASSLGSGQVGYGYTF. The CDR3 DNA is TGTGCCAGCAGCTTAGGTTCGGGACAGGTTGGCTATGGCTACACCTTC.

This chain links TRBV13 with TRBJ1-3, with D uncertain. The CDR3 contains 16 residues. Trimming took off 6 bases at V and 0 bases at J, with 15 bases between the two ends. Germline CDR1 and CDR2: PRHDT and FYEKMQ (reference sequence). For the CDR3, the DNA is TGTGCCAGCAGGGCAATGGGAGTTTCCTCTGGAAACACCATATATTTT. Amino acids: CASRAMGVSSGNTIYF. Using reference TRBV13 and TRBJ1-3 for the parts outside the CDR3, the full variable domain is AAGVIQSPRHLIKEKRETATLKCYPIPRHDTVYWYQQGPGQDPQFLISFYEKMQSDKGSIPDRFSAQQFSDYHSELNMSSLELGDSALYFCASRAMGVSSGNTIYFGEGSWLTVV.

This clonotype was seen at least ten times. V and J are TRBV5-6 and TRBJ2-1, with D possibly being TRBD2 (6 bases). CDR3 size: 15 residues. V was trimmed by 1 base and J by 7 bases, leaving 15 bases between them. Germline V gene data show CDR1 as SGHDT and CDR2 as YYEEEE. Here the CDR3 DNA reads TGTGCCAGCAGCTTGTTCAGAATGGGGGGAAATGAGCAGTTCTTC. It translates to CASSLFRMGGNEQFF.

The CDR3 DNA is TGTGCCAGCAGTTACAGGGGTGGTGGTGAGCAGTTCTTC. Translated, it gives CASSYRGGGEQFF. The gene calls are TRBV28 and TRBJ2-1, with 7 bases identical to TRBD1. After removal of 4 bases from V and 9 bases from J, the junction contained 6 bases not matched to a gene. The CDR3 totals 13 residues. Germline V gene sequence: CDR1 MDHEN, CDR2 SYDVKM.

J is TRBJ2-1 and V is TRBV6-5; D is undetermined. Germline CDR1 is MNHEY and CDR2 is SVGAGI. CDR3 length: 15 amino acids. V was pared by 0 bases and J by 7 bases, with 13 bases between. The CDR3 nucleotides read TGTGCCAGCAGTTACTCAAGACTCACCACTAATGAGCAGTTCTTC. This encodes CASSYSRLTTNEQFF.

This chain uses TRBV5-1 with TRBJ2-7; D assignment may be TRBD1 or TRBD2 (5 bases each). The CDR3 is 15 residues long. V shed 4 bases and J shed 6 bases, with 20 bases lying between them. Germline CDR1 and CDR2: SGHRS and YFSETQ. CDR3 coding DNA: TGCGCCAGCAGCCCATTAGGGACCCCCGCCGGCGAGCAGTACTTC. This sequence encodes CASSPLGTPAGEQYF.

V gene TRBV4-2 combines with J gene TRBJ2-7, with 8 bases fitting TRBD1. V shed 4 bases, J shed 5 bases, and the junction held 13 bases outside the gene matches. Germline V gene data show CDR1 as LGHNA and CDR2 as YNFKEQ. The CDR3 extends over 16 amino acids. CDR3 sequence reads: CASSPPTGQGSDEQYF. CDR3 nucleotides: TGTGCCAGCAGCCCACCAACAGGACAGGGATCTGACGAGCAGTACTTC.

Comments on this clonotype: A single base separates this from a much larger clone, so it may be a read error. The V gene is TRBV20-1, the J gene TRBJ2-1; unclear D gene. The end of the DNA is better explained by TRBJ2-7, so the J call may be wrong. Germline V gene lookup returns CDR1 DFQATT and CDR2 SNEGSKA (reference sequence). CDR3 length: 14 residues. Here the CDR3 DNA reads TGCAGTGCTTACGAAATTACAGCTACGAATGAGCAGTACTTC. Translating it yields CSAYEITATNEQYF.

On this clonotype itself: Just one base apart from a much larger clone, this may be a read error. The CDR3, as DNA: TGCGCCAGCAGCCAAGATCCGCAGGGGGCCTCTGGGGCCAACGTCCGGACTTTC. As protein: CASSQDPQGASGANVRTF. V and J are TRBV4-3 and TRBJ2-6; TRBD1 matches at 8 bases. CDR3 length: 18 residues. Germline V lookup: CDR1 LGHNA, CDR2 YSLEER.

The chain joins TRBV6-6 to TRBJ2-1, with 8 bases lining up with TRBD1. The trim removed 5 bases at V and 9 bases at J, leaving 12 bases unmatched. Looked up from germline, CDR1 is MNHNY and CDR2 is SVGAGI (reference sequence). This CDR3 has 15 residues. This CDR3 is CASSIELRTGSEQFF. CDR3 in DNA: TGTGCCAGCAGTATAGAACTCAGGACAGGGAGTGAGCAGTTCTTC.

V and J are TRBV12-5 and TRBJ2-5, with D unresolved. V was trimmed by 0 bases and J by 1 base, leaving 6 bases between them. Germline-derived CDR1 and CDR2 are LGHNT and FRNRAP. This CDR3 contains 14 residues. The CDR3 bases are TGTGCTAGTGGTTTGGTGGCTACCCAAGAGACCCAGTACTTC. Amino acids: CASGLVATQETQYF.

In its sample, this clonotype was seen many times. The chain combines TRBV9 with TRBJ2-7; TRBD2 agrees at 8 bases. The CDR3 is made up of 15 amino acids. Looked up from germline, CDR1 is SGDLS and CDR2 is YYNGEE. V shed 4 bases, J shed 1 base, and the junction held 7 bases outside the gene matches. CDR3 loop: CASSRGAGGSYEQYF. DNA of the CDR3: TGTGCCAGCAGCCGGGGGGCGGGGGGTTCCTACGAGCAGTACTTC. The whole variable domain, remainder taken from reference TRBV9 and TRBJ2-7, is DSGVTQTPKHLITATGQRVTLRCSPRSGDLSVYWYQQSLDQGLQFLIQYYNGEERAKGNILERFSAQQFPDLHSELNLSSLELGDSALYFCASSRGAGGSYEQYFGPGTRLTVT.

This clonotype was detected ten times or more. V is TRBV6-6 and J is TRBJ2-7, with 10 positions matching TRBD2. CDR1 is MNHNY, CDR2 SVGAGI, per germline (reference sequence). Germline trimming cut 2 bases from V and 4 bases from J; bases unmatched to any gene: 11. CDR3 length equals 17 residues. CDR3 protein: CASSYLGLLAGDYEQYF. The DNA for the CDR3 is TGTGCCAGCAGTTACCTGGGACTGCTAGCGGGGGATTACGAGCAGTACTTC.

This clonotype was found a few times. The genes are TRBV4-1 and TRBJ2-7; the D gene is possibly TRBD1 (6 bases). V lost 6 bases to trimming and J lost 6 bases, with 15 bases between them. The germline CDR1 and CDR2 sequences are MGHRA and YSYEKL. This CDR3 has 13 amino acids. The CDR3 is CASRSGVLAEQYF. CDR3 nucleotide sequence: TGCGCCAGCAGATCAGGGGTTCTAGCCGAGCAGTACTTC.

As for this clonotype: The junction does not match germline at one end; this may be a read error. The J gene is TRBJ2-3, the V gene TRBV7-3; D might be TRBD2 (5 bases). In germline, CDR1 is SGHTA, CDR2 FQGTGA. This CDR3 is built from 15 residues. The CDR3 region has the DNA TGTGCCGGCAGCTTATATGGTGGGAGAACAGATACGCGGTATTTT. Protein product: CAGSLYGGRTDTRYF.

As concerns this clonotype: A much larger clone differs from this one at a single base, so this may be a read error. In DNA, the CDR3 is TGTGCCAGCAGCTGTGGACGGGGGGGGGAGACCCAGTACTTC. Translated: CASSCGRGGETQYF. The chain recombines TRBV7-2 with TRBJ2-5; 8 positions agree with TRBD2. Germline V gene lookup returns CDR1 SGHTA and CDR2 FQGNSA. The CDR3 is made up of 14 amino acids. The trim removed 4 bases at V and 5 bases at J, leaving 6 bases unmatched. The variable domain in full, with the rest retrieved from reference TRBV7-2 and TRBJ2-5, is GAGVSQSPSNKVTEKGKDVELRCDPISGHTALYWYRQSLGQGLEFLIYFQGNSAPDKSGLPSDRFSAERTGGSVSTLTIQRTQQEDSAVYLCASSCGRGGETQYFGPGTRLLVL.

This clonotype has at least ten counts. CDR3 in DNA: TGTGCCAGCAGCCCCTCGGGTCTTCGAGGCCGGGACTATGGCTACACCTTC. Translated, it gives CASSPSGLRGRDYGYTF. This chain links TRBV5-4 with TRBJ1-2; D is ambiguous. The CDR3 is 17 amino acids. Trimming took off 4 bases at V and 3 bases at J, with 22 bases between the two ends. The V gene's germline CDR1 is SGHNT and CDR2 YYREEE (reference sequence).

The J gene is TRBJ1-5, the V gene TRBV5-1; D is unclear. This CDR3 contains 13 residues. Germline V gene lookup returns CDR1 SGHRS and CDR2 YFSETQ. Trimming pared 4 bases from V and 9 bases from J, leaving 14 bases between. CDR3 sequence reads: CASSPDRAAPQHF. The DNA of the CDR3 is TGCGCCAGCAGCCCCGACCGAGCTGCGCCCCAGCATTTT.

In this sample, this clonotype turned up a few times. This chain's CDR3 is CASGRTGNGQPQHF. The CDR3 DNA is TGTGCCAGCGGAAGAACAGGGAATGGTCAGCCCCAGCATTTT. The rearrangement links TRBV6-1 to TRBJ1-5; tentative D call: TRBD1 (6 bases). The germline CDR1 and CDR2 sequences are MNHNS and SASEGT. Trimming removed 8 bases from V and 6 bases from J, with 17 bases in between. The CDR3 is 14 amino acids.

This clonotype has a count of ten or more. Mismatch with germline at one junction end may stem from a read error. The V gene is TRBV7-9, the J gene TRBJ2-7; unclear D gene. In germline, CDR1 is SEHNR, CDR2 FQNEAQ (reference sequence). The CDR3 is made up of 13 amino acids. CDR3 in amino acids: CASSFGDGYEQYF. The CDR3 DNA reads as TGCGCCAGCAGCTTTGGAGACGGTTACGAGCAGTACTTC.